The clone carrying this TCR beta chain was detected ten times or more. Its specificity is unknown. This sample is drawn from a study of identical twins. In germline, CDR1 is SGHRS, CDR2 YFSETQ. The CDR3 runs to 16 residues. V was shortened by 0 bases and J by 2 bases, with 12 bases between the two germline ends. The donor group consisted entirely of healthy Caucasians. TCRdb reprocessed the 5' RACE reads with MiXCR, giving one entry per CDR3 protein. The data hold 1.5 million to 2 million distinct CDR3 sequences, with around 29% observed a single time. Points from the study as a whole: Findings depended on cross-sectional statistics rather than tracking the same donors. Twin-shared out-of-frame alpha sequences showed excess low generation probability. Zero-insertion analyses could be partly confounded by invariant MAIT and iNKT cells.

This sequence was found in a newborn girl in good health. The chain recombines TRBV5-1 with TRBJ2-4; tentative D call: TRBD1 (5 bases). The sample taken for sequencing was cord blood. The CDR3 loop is CASSLDPQGSKNIQYF. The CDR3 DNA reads TGCGCCAGCAGCTTGGACCCGCAGGGCTCCAAAAACATTCAGTACTTC.